One and the same sample provided the 2 T cell receptor beta chains below, sequenced in a study of blood T cell repertoires in COVID-19. The table came from immunoSEQ multiplex PCR; TCRdb's copy has only in-frame clones and leaves some out. This table has 300,000 or so clones, approximately 93% appearing once. The sample was peripheral blood. The receptors were gathered from a woman in her thirties with COVID-19, enrolled during active disease.

The chain links TRBV5-4 to TRBJ1-1; a weak D match, TRBD1 (6 bases). Germline V gene lookup returns CDR1 SGHNT and CDR2 YYREEE (reference sequence). The CDR3 length is 15 residues. V gave up 0 bases and J gave up 4 bases, with 13 bases separating them. The DNA of the CDR3 is TGTGCCAGCAGCTTGGCAGGGGTGGCAAGCACTGAAGCTTTCTTT. Its translation is CASSLAGVASTEAFF. The full variable domain, with the rest looked up from reference TRBV5-4 and TRBJ1-1, is ETGVTQSPTHLIKTRGQQVTLRCSSQSGHNTVSWYQQALGQGPQFIFQYYREEENGRGNFPPRFSGLQFPNYSSELNVNALELDDSALYLCASSLAGVASTEAFFGQGTRLTVV.

The chain has TRBV5-1 and TRBJ2-7, with D perhaps matching TRBD1 (6 bases). Trimming left V 0 bases short and J 4 bases short, with 8 bases between. The germline CDR1 and CDR2 sequences are SGHRS and YFSETQ. CDR3 length: 13 residues. The CDR3 DNA reads as TGCGCCAGCAGCTTGGTAGGGGGATACGAGCAGTACTTC. Encoded protein: CASSLVGGYEQYF.